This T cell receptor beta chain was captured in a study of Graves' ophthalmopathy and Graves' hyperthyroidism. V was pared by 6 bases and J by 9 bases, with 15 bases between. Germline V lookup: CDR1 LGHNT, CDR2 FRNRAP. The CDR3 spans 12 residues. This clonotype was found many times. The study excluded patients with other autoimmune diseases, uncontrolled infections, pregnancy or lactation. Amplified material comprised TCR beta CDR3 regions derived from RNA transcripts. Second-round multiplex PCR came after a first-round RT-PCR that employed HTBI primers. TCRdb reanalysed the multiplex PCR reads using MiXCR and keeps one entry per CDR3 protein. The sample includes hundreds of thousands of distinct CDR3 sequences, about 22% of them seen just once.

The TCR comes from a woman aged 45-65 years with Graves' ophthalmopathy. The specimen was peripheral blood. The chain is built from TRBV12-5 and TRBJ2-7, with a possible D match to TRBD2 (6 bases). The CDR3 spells CASGRRRAGQYF. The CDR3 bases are TGTGCTAGTGGCCGGAGGAGGGCCGGGCAGTACTTC.